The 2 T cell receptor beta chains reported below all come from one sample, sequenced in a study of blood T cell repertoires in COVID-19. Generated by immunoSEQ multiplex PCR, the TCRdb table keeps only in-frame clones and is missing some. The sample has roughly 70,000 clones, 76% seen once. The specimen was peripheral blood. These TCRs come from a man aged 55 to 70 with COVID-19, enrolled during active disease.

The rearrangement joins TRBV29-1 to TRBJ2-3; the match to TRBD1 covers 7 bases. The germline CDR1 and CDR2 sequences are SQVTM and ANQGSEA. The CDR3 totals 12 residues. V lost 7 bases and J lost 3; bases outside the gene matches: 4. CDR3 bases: TGCAGCGCTGTGACAGGGACAGATACGCAGTATTTT. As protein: CSAVTGTDTQYF.

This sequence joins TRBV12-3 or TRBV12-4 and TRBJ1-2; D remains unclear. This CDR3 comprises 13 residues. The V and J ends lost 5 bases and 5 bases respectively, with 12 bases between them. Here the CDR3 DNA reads TGTGCCAGCAGTCCGGGAGAGACGTATGGCTACACCTTC. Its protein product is CASSPGETYGYTF.